These T cell receptor beta chains were read from a single sample in a study of cytomegalovirus exposure and HLA in healthy donors. Produced via immunoSEQ multiplex PCR; TCRdb's table is partial and in-frame only. Of about 120,000 clones listed, roughly 82% are singletons. Sequencing input: PBMCs. Receptor source: a man aged 35-49 years in good health and CMV-seropositive. CDR3s include the opening cysteine and the closing phenylalanine or tryptophan. A D gene is named only where the DNA matches it firmly. Only part of the rows carry a size: once, few, many, or a class if the clone is expanded.

j_call	clone_size	v_call	d_call	cdr3_aa	cdr3_nt
TRBJ1-2	-	TRBV6-5	-	CASSYGLGQPNYGYTF	TGTGCCAGCAGTTACGGCTTGGGACAACCGAACTATGGCTACACCTTC
TRBJ2-3	-	TRBV7-9	TRBD1	CASSLGTGESDTQYF	TGTGCCAGCAGCTTAGGGACAGGGGAGTCAGATACGCAGTATTTT
TRBJ1-4	few	TRBV28	TRBD1	CASSSSGTGREKLFF	TGTGCCAGCAGTTCCTCCGGGACAGGGAGAGAAAAACTGTTTTTT
TRBJ2-7	once	TRBV6-5	TRBD1	CASSDRGTYEQYF	TGTGCCAGCTCTGACAGGGGCACCTACGAGCAGTACTTC
TRBJ2-5	few	TRBV5-6	TRBD2	CASSLGGGLLETQYF	TGTGCCAGCAGCCTCGGGGGGGGCCTCTTGGAGACCCAGTACTTC
TRBJ1-2	few	TRBV28	-	CASSTLGGGRGYGYTF	TGTGCCAGCAGCACGCTGGGAGGAGGGCGGGGCTATGGCTACACCTTC
TRBJ2-4	-	TRBV7-8	-	CASSLVGGSGRGNIQYF	TGTGCCAGCAGCTTAGTTGGGGGGTCAGGGAGGGGGAACATTCAGTACTTC
TRBJ2-1	few	TRBV18	-	CASSDRRNNEQFF	TGTGCCAGCTCAGACAGGCGAAACAATGAGCAGTTCTTC
TRBJ1-6	once	TRBV28	-	CASSSWGGRRDSPLHF	TGTGCCAGCAGTTCCTGGGGGGGGAGGAGGGATTCACCCCTCCACTTT
TRBJ2-5	-	TRBV30	TRBD2	CAWSVPSGGYQETQYF	TGTGCCTGGAGTGTACCAAGCGGGGGGTACCAAGAGACCCAGTACTTC
TRBJ2-5	few	TRBV7-2	-	CASSAEDGRTQYF	TGTGCCAGCAGTGCGGAGGACGGTAGGACCCAGTACTTC
TRBJ1-1	-	TRBV9	-	CASSVSGGLNTEAFF	TGTGCCAGCAGCGTAAGTGGAGGGTTGAACACTGAAGCTTTCTTT
TRBJ2-6	-	TRBV5-1	TRBD2	CASSLFRGGVGANVLTF	TGCGCCAGCAGCTTGTTTAGGGGAGGGGTTGGGGCCAACGTCCTGACTTTC
TRBJ2-5	once	TRBV7-3	TRBD2	CASSLAGGPGETQYF	TGTGCCAGCAGCTTAGCGGGGGGGCCAGGAGAGACCCAGTACTTC
TRBJ2-5	few	TRBV5-1	-	CASSLGTQYQETQYF	TGCGCCAGCAGCTTGGGCACACAGTACCAAGAGACCCAGTACTTC
TRBJ2-2	-	TRBV7-7	TRBD1	CASSLGGLDTGELFF	TGTGCTAGCAGCTTAGGGGGCCTGGACACCGGGGAGCTGTTTTTT
TRBJ1-1	-	TRBV6-4	TRBD1	CASRGDRGVGEAFF	TGTGCCAGCAGAGGGGACAGGGGAGTTGGTGAAGCTTTCTTT
TRBJ2-7	-	TRBV7-6	TRBD1	CASSQGQGRAGRQYF	TGTGCCAGCAGCCAAGGACAGGGAAGGGCGGGGAGGCAGTACTTC
TRBJ2-7	-	TRBV4-1	-	CASSQAIGSTYEQYF	TGCGCCAGCAGCCAAGCAATCGGGAGCACCTACGAGCAGTACTTC
TRBJ2-3	few	TRBV7-9	-	CASSLAQSTDTQYF	TGTGCCAGCAGCTTAGCACAGAGCACAGATACGCAGTATTTT
TRBJ2-7	few	TRBV28	TRBD1	CASSFAGGTGSYEQYF	TGTGCCAGCAGTTTTGCCGGGGGGACAGGGTCCTACGAGCAGTACTTC
TRBJ2-1	-	TRBV4-3	TRBD2	CASSPYSGTSGGARNEQFF	TGCGCCAGCAGCCCGTACTCCGGGACTAGCGGGGGGGCAAGAAATGAGCAGTTCTTC
TRBJ2-7	-	TRBV6-5	TRBD1	CASSPQGPTYEQYF	TGTGCCAGCAGTCCACAGGGGCCCACCTACGAGCAGTACTTC
TRBJ2-3	-	TRBV5-1	TRBD2	CASSLTLAGGLYSTDTQYF	TGCGCCAGCAGCTTGACTCTAGCGGGGGGCCTCTATAGCACAGATACGCAGTATTTT
TRBJ2-5	few	TRBV5-5	-	CASSLVLVGGETQYF	TGTGCCAGCAGCTTGGTTCTAGTCGGAGGGGAGACCCAGTACTTC
TRBJ2-7	-	TRBV5-1	-	CASSSGTVSYEQYF	TGCGCCAGCAGCTCCGGGACTGTCTCCTACGAGCAGTACTTC
TRBJ2-3	-	TRBV11-3	TRBD1	CASSLGQGTDTQYF	TGTGCCAGCAGCTTAGGACAGGGTACAGATACGCAGTATTTT
TRBJ2-7	few	TRBV7-9	TRBD2	CASSFALAGALVSYEQYF	TGTGCCAGCAGCTTCGCGCTAGCGGGGGCCCTGGTCTCCTACGAGCAGTACTTC